This T cell receptor beta chain derives from a study of CD8 T cells in ankylosing spondylitis. Broader study findings: Ankylosing spondylitis blood appeared to carry a characteristic TCR beta motif of roughly 8 highly homologous variants. There was reportedly significant enrichment of clones that were disease-linked in matched ankylosing spondylitis synovial fluid.

This clonotype was seen a few times. Its antigen is undetermined. TCR beta libraries were made by quantitative 5'-RACE with molecular barcodes. A single record per CDR3 protein comes from TCRdb applying MiXCR to the 5' RACE reads. The data hold roughly 300,000 distinct CDR3 sequences, with around 7.6% observed a single time. Germline CDR1 reads SGHTA; CDR2 reads FQGNSA. Trimming stripped 1 base from V and 0 bases from J, with 10 bases between. This CDR3 has 15 residues. This TCR derives from a male donor with ankylosing spondylitis. The V gene is TRBV7-2, the J gene TRBJ2-7; unclear D gene. Sample: blood, either unsorted or a sorted T cell fraction (not recorded which). The CDR3 sequence is CASSLGVSLSYEQYF. Written as DNA, the CDR3 is TGTGCCAGCAGCTTAGGAGTTAGCCTCTCCTACGAGCAGTACTTC.